Below are 20 T cell receptor beta chains sequenced from a single sample in a study of blood T cell repertoires in COVID-19. Using immunoSEQ multiplex PCR, the repertoire was profiled, and TCRdb retains in-frame clones only, with some absent. The sample consists of 180,000 or so clones, 70% to 85% of them appearing once. The sample consisted of peripheral blood. The receptors were sampled from a human donor with acute or convalescent COVID-19. The donor label of this sample is uncertain.

The gene calls are TRBV2 and TRBJ2-5; 7 bases line up with TRBD1. V dropped 4 bases and J dropped 4; count of bases not matched to a gene: 6. The CDR3 sequence is 14 residues long. From germline, CDR1 is SNHLY and CDR2 FYNNEI. The CDR3 coding sequence is TGTGCCAGCAGTGGGGGACAGCGTGGAGAGACCCAGTACTTC. Translated: CASSGGQRGETQYF. The whole variable domain, remainder taken from reference TRBV2 and TRBJ2-5, is EPEVTQTPSHQVTQMGQEVILRCVPISNHLYFYWYRQILGQKVEFLVSFYNNEISEKSEIFDDQFSVERPDGSNFTLKIRSTKLEDSAMYFCASSGGQRGETQYFGPGTRLLVL.

The chain joins TRBV29-1 to TRBJ1-3; TRBD1 is a possible D gene (6 bases). Looked up from germline, CDR1 is SQVTM and CDR2 is ANQGSEA. Trimming took 5 bases from V and 0 from J, leaving 14 bases between them. The CDR3 length is 15 residues. The DNA for the CDR3 is TGCAGCGTTACGACAGGAATTTCCTCTGGAAACACCATATATTTT. The encoded protein is CSVTTGISSGNTIYF.

In this sample, this clone turned up a few times. This chain uses TRBV4-2 with TRBJ2-6; TRBD1 aligns across 9 bases. The CDR3 is 19 residues long. The germline V gene has CDR1 LGHNA and CDR2 YNFKEQ. The V and J ends lost 4 bases and 1 base, in that order; junction bases with no gene match: 11. The CDR3 protein is CASSPTPGQGFSGANVLTF. In nucleotides, the CDR3 is TGTGCCAGCAGCCCAACTCCGGGACAGGGATTTTCTGGGGCCAACGTCCTGACTTTC.

The sample holds many counts of this clone. DNA of the CDR3: TGTGCCAGCAGCTCCCAACAGGTTGAGCCCCAGCATTTT. As protein: CASSSQQVEPQHF. V and J are TRBV5-5 and TRBJ1-5; maybe TRBD1 (5 bases). This CDR3 spans 13 amino acids. V was clipped by 3 bases and J by 8 bases, with 12 bases between them. Germline lookup yields CDR1 SGHKS and CDR2 YYEKEE (reference sequence).

This sequence joins TRBV5-1 and TRBJ2-3, with 7 bases fitting TRBD2. The germline gives CDR1 SGHRS, CDR2 YFSETQ. V gave up 1 base and J gave up 6 bases; unmatched junction bases: 14. This CDR3 region has 17 residues. The CDR3 reads CASSLWGELREADTQYF. CDR3 DNA sequence: TGCGCCAGCAGCTTGTGGGGGGAGCTCCGGGAGGCGGATACGCAGTATTTT.

The gene calls are TRBV7-2 and TRBJ2-7; D is ambiguous. This CDR3 spans 11 amino acids. From germline, CDR1 is SGHTA and CDR2 FQGNSA. Trimming took off 5 bases at V and 4 bases at J, with 6 bases between the two ends. The CDR3 coding sequence is TGTGCCAGCAGCCCTAAATACGAGCAGTACTTC. Encoded protein: CASSPKYEQYF.

J is TRBJ1-1 and V is TRBV19, with TRBD1 identical over 10 bases. The CDR3 length is 15 residues. Germline-derived CDR1 and CDR2 are LNHDA and SQIVND (reference sequence). The junction had 11 bases not matched to a gene; V was cut back by 5 bases and J by 8 bases. CDR3 coding DNA: TGTGCCAGTAGTTCTCCCGGACAGGGGGGTTTAGAAGCTTTCTTT. Its protein product is CASSSPGQGGLEAFF.

The chain joins TRBV14 to TRBJ2-2, with 12 bases matching TRBD2. V gave up 4 bases and J gave up 4 bases; unmatched junction bases: 7. Per germline, CDR1 SGHDN and CDR2 FVKESK. CDR3 length equals 17 residues. The CDR3, as DNA: TGTGCCAGCAGCCTCTTTACTAGCGGGAGGATCACCGGGGAGCTGTTTTTT. It yields the protein CASSLFTSGRITGELFF.

The chain employs TRBV2 and TRBJ1-6; 8 bases agree with TRBD1. This CDR3 has 17 residues. The V and J ends lost 3 bases and 7 bases, in that order; junction bases with no gene match: 11. Looked up from germline, CDR1 is SNHLY and CDR2 is FYNNEI. DNA of the CDR3: TGTGCCAGCAGTGAGAGGCAGGGGGCGTCGGGGAATTCACCCCTCCACTTT. Translation: CASSERQGASGNSPLHF.

The rearrangement uses TRBV27 and TRBJ2-5; D uncertain. CDR3 size: 13 residues. The V and J ends lost 3 bases and 0 bases respectively, with 5 bases between them. The germline gives CDR1 MNHEY, CDR2 SMNVEV (reference sequence). The CDR3, as DNA: TGTGCCAGCAGTTTTATGTACCAAGAGACCCAGTACTTC. Protein sequence: CASSFMYQETQYF.

The CDR3 DNA follows: TGTGCCTGGAGTCCCCGGACAGGCGAGCAGTACTTC. Translated: CAWSPRTGEQYF. The V and J genes are TRBV30 and TRBJ2-7, with 7 nucleotides matching TRBD1. The J segment lost 6 bases and the V segment lost 2 bases, leaving 4 bases of the junction unmatched. CDR3 length equals 12 residues. CDR1 is GTSNPN and CDR2 is SVGIG in the germline V gene (reference sequence).

This clone was observed a single time. This chain uses TRBV5-1 with TRBJ2-1, with TRBD1 as a possible D gene (6 bases). V was shortened by 4 bases and J by 2 bases, with 13 bases between the two germline ends. The CDR3 sequence is 15 residues long. Germline-derived CDR1 and CDR2 are SGHRS and YFSETQ. CDR3 bases: TGCGCCAGCAGCACCGAGGGGGATGCCTACAATGAGCAGTTCTTC. It translates to CASSTEGDAYNEQFF.

The chain couples TRBV6-1 to TRBJ1-2; 7 nucleotides agree with TRBD1. The J segment lost 0 bases and the V segment lost 3 bases, leaving 7 bases of the junction unmatched. Per germline, CDR1 MNHNS and CDR2 SASEGT. The CDR3 loop spans 16 amino acids. The CDR3 DNA follows: TGTGCCAGCAGTGAGTCCTTACAGGGGACTAACTATGGCTACACCTTC. Translation: CASSESLQGTNYGYTF.

CDR3 bases: TGTGCCTGGGACGGAGGGCTTTCAAGCAATCAGCCCCAGCATTTT. Its translation: CAWDGGLSSNQPQHF. V gene TRBV30 combines with J gene TRBJ1-5; no clear D gene. Trimming took off 5 bases at V and 1 base at J, with 15 bases between the two ends. The CDR3 sequence is 15 residues long. Looked up from germline, CDR1 is GTSNPN and CDR2 is SVGIG (reference sequence).

This rearrangement joins TRBV14 to TRBJ2-5, with 7 bases matching TRBD2. Germline CDR1 SGHDN, CDR2 FVKESK. The CDR3 loop spans 15 amino acids. The ends lost 0 bases at V and 5 bases at J; junction bases unmatched: 6. The CDR3 coding sequence is TGTGCCAGCAGCCAAGACGTGGCGGGAGTGGAGACCCAGTACTTC. Translating it yields CASSQDVAGVETQYF.

The table lists this clone with a count of one. This sequence joins TRBV2 and TRBJ2-7, with TRBD1 matching 11 bases. The CDR3 sequence is 15 residues long. Germline CDR1 SNHLY, CDR2 FYNNEI. V dropped 6 bases and J dropped 3; count of bases not matched to a gene: 7. The chain's CDR3 is CASRAGQGANYEQYF. The CDR3 DNA reads as TGTGCCAGCAGAGCAGGACAGGGGGCGAACTACGAGCAGTACTTC.

The V and J genes are TRBV6-5 and TRBJ2-3; 8 nucleotides match TRBD2. The germline gives CDR1 MNHEY, CDR2 SVGAGI. The CDR3 is made up of 14 amino acids. J lost 3 bases, V lost 7 bases, and 6 bases had no gene match. The CDR3 DNA sequence: TGTGCCAGCACCCCAGCGGGAGCTACAGATACGCAGTATTTT. The encoded protein is CASTPAGATDTQYF.

This chain's CDR3 is CASSLEGANTEAFF. CDR3 DNA: TGCGCCAGCAGCTTGGAGGGGGCCAACACTGAAGCTTTCTTT. The chain links TRBV5-1 to TRBJ1-1, with 7 bases that match TRBD1. From germline, CDR1 is SGHRS and CDR2 YFSETQ. V lost 0 bases and J lost 2; bases outside the gene matches: 1. The CDR3 consists of 14 residues.

Written as DNA, the CDR3 is TGTGCCAGTAGTATAGGCGGACAGCCCTACGAGCAGTACTTC. Amino acid sequence: CASSIGGQPYEQYF. The V and J genes are TRBV19 and TRBJ2-7; possibly TRBD1 for D (6 bases). Germline lookup yields CDR1 LNHDA and CDR2 SQIVND (reference sequence). The germline V and J ends were trimmed by 1 base and 2 bases, with 9 bases remaining between them. The length of the CDR3 is 14 residues.

The V call is TRBV29-1, the J call TRBJ2-7, with 9 bases lining up with TRBD2. This CDR3 has 14 amino acids. Germline CDR1 SQVTM, CDR2 ANQGSEA. Unmatched junction bases numbered 3, after V lost 3 bases and J lost 0 bases. The CDR3 sequence is CSVEGSGSSYEQYF. CDR3 coding DNA: TGCAGCGTTGAGGGTAGCGGGAGCTCCTACGAGCAGTACTTC.